This T cell receptor beta chain was sequenced during a study of graft-versus-host responses after intestinal transplantation. The CDR3 is 13 residues long. The V end lost 4 bases, the J end lost 3 bases, and 10 bases lay between the germline ends. CDR1 is SGHVS and CDR2 is FQNEAQ in the germline V gene. This clone was seen more than once but under ten times. CFSE-labeled responder cells (approximately 200,000) were plated with approximately 200,000 irradiated, violet-dye-labeled stimulator cells. Clones were sequenced by immunoSEQ multiplex PCR, and TCRdb holds only the in-frame ones, with some missing. In the table there are 11,000 to 15,000 clones, roughly 28% of which are singletons.

This material consisted of alloreactive CD4+ T cells from a mixed lymphocyte reaction culture, taken before intestinal transplant. Subset specified: CFSE-low proliferating T cells sorted from roughly six-day pre-transplant mixed lymphocyte reaction (GvH or HvG direction). The V call is TRBV7-8, the J call TRBJ2-7; D is perhaps TRBD1 or TRBD2 (5 bases each). This clonotype was sampled from a human patient who received an intestinal transplant. CDR3 region: CASSWGRDYEQYF. CDR3 coding DNA: TGTGCCAGCAGCTGGGGACGGGACTACGAGCAGTACTTC.